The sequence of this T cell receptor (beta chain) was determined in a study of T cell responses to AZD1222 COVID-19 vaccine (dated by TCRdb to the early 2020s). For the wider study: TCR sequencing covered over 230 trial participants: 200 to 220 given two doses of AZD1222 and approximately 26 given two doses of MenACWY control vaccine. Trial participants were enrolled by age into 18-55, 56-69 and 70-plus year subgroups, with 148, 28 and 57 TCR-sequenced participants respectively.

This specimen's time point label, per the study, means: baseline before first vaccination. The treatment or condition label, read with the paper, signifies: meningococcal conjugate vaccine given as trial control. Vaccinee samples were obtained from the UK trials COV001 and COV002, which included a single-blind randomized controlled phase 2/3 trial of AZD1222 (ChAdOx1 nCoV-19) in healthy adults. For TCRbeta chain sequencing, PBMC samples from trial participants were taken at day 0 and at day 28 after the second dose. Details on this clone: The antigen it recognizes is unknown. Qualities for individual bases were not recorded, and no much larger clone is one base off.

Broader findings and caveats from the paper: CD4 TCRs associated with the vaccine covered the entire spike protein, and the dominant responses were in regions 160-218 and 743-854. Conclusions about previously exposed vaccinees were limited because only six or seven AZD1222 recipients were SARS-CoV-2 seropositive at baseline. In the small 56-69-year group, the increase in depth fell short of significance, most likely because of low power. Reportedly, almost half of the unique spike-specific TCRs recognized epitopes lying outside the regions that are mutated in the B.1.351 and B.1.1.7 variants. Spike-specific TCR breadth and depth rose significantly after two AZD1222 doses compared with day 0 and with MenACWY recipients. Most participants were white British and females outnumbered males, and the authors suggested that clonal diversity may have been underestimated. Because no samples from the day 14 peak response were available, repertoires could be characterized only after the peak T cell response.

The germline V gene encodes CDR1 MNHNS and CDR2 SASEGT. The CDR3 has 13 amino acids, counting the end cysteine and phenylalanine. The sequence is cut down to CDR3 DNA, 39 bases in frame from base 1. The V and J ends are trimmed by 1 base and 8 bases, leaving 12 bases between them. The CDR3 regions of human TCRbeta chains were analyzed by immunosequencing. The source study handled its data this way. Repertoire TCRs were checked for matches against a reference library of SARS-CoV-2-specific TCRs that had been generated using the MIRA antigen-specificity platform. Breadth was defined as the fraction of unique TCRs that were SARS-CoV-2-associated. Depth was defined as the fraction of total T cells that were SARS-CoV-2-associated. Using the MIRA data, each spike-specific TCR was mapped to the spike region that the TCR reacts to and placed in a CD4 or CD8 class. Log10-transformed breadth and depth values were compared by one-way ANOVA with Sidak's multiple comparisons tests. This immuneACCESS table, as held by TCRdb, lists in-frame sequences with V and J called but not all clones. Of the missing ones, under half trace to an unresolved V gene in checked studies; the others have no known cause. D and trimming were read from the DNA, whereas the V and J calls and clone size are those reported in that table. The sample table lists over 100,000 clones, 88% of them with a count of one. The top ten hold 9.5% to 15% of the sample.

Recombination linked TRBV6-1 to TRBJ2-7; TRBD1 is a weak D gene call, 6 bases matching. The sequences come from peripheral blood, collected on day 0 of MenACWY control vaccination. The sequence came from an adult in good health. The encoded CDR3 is CASSEGGTGKQYF. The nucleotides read TGTGCCAGCAGTGAAGGGGGAACAGGGAAGCAGTACTTC.